This is a list of T cell receptor beta chains from one sample in a study of T cell changes during pregnancy in multiple sclerosis. Data came from immunoSEQ multiplex PCR; TCRdb stores just in-frame clones and leaves some out. The sample shows just over 65,000 clones, roughly nine tenths of them seen only once. The sequencing used peripheral blood, collected in the second trimester of pregnancy. The receptors here all came from a female donor with multiple sclerosis, enrolled in a pregnancy study. Each CDR3 is given with its conserved first and last residue. D genes are given only for firm matches. Some rows have no size entry. The others give once, few or many, or a class for an expanded clone.

>TRBD2|.|TRBV7-3|TRBJ2-3
CASSSGGIDTQYF
TGTGCCAGTTCCAGCGGGGGGATAGATACGCAGTATTTT
>.|.|TRBV7-2|TRBJ2-3
CASSLGGVADTQYF
TGTGCCAGCAGCTTAGGGGGGGTTGCAGATACGCAGTATTTT
>TRBD1|few|TRBV14|TRBJ1-2
CASSQVVGTGKNGYTF
TGTGCCAGCAGCCAAGTCGTGGGGACAGGGAAGAATGGCTACACCTTC
>.|.|TRBV7-8|TRBJ1-4
CASSQRGGVSNEKLFF
TGTGCCAGCAGCCAGCGGGGGGGGGTCTCTAATGAAAAACTGTTTTTT
>.|.|TRBV7-9|TRBJ2-3
CASSSPRDSYTASTDTQYF
TGTGCCAGCAGCTCGCCCCGGGACTCCTATACGGCTAGCACAGATACGCAGTATTTT
>.|few|TRBV7-2|TRBJ1-5
CASSLEQGGNQPQHF
TGTGCCAGCAGCTTAGAACAGGGTGGGAATCAGCCCCAGCATTTT
>.|.|TRBV5-6|TRBJ1-5
CASSFRQTINQPQHF
TGTGCCAGCAGCTTCAGACAGACGATCAATCAGCCCCAGCATTTT
>.|.|TRBV12-5|TRBJ2-2
CASGLVGRGGPGELFF
TGTGCTAGTGGTTTGGTAGGGAGAGGGGGTCCCGGGGAGCTGTTTTTT
>TRBD1|.|TRBV18|TRBJ1-5
CASSPPGQPNQPQHF
TGTGCCAGCTCACCACCGGGACAGCCGAATCAGCCCCAGCATTTT
>.|.|TRBV7-2|TRBJ2-3
CASSLAEWTPHRTDTQYF
TGTGCCAGCAGCTTAGCCGAATGGACTCCCCATCGCACAGATACGCAGTATTTT
>.|.|TRBV9|TRBJ2-4
CASSVDRTWVTLAKNIQYF
TGTGCCAGCAGCGTAGACAGAACGTGGGTGACCTTAGCCAAAAACATTCAGTACTTC
>.|.|TRBV29-1|TRBJ2-3
CSVGPGDTQYF
TGCAGCGTTGGGCCGGGGGATACGCAGTATTTT
>.|.|TRBV7-9|TRBJ1-1
CASRKQGIGNTEAFF
TGTGCCAGCAGAAAACAGGGAATAGGGAACACTGAAGCTTTCTTT
>TRBD1|once|TRBV29-1|TRBJ2-7
CSVVDRTGVYEQYF
TGCAGCGTTGTGGATCGGACAGGGGTCTACGAGCAGTACTTC
>.|.|TRBV7-2|TRBJ2-7
CASSISAYEQYF
TGTGCCAGCAGCATTAGCGCGTACGAGCAGTACTTC
>TRBD1|.|TRBV20-1|TRBJ1-6
CSARQGTPLHF
TGCAGTGCAAGACAGGGAACACCCCTCCACTTT
>TRBD1|.|TRBV25-1|TRBJ1-1
CASRELQGEAFF
TGTGCCAGCAGAGAACTACAGGGGGAAGCTTTCTTT
>TRBD2|.|TRBV25-1|TRBJ2-1
CASIGGNEQFF
TGTGCCAGCATCGGGGGGAATGAGCAGTTCTTC
>.|.|TRBV10-3|TRBJ2-5
CATRGASQETQYF
TGTGCCACCCGGGGGGCAAGCCAAGAGACCCAGTACTTC
>.|.|TRBV6-1|TRBJ1-5
CASSGTQGINQPQHF
TGTGCCAGCAGTGGCACACAGGGAATTAATCAGCCCCAGCATTTT
>TRBD2|.|TRBV6-6|TRBJ2-1
CASRTSGGGDNEQFF
TGTGCCAGCAGGACCAGCGGGGGAGGGGACAATGAGCAGTTCTTC
>.|.|TRBV5-1|TRBJ2-7
CASSFGFTNRAYEQYF
TGCGCCAGCAGCTTTGGTTTCACCAACAGGGCTTACGAGCAGTACTTC
>TRBD1|few|TRBV7-9|TRBJ1-2
CASRHRGLNYGYTF
TGTGCCAGCAGACACAGGGGATTGAACTATGGCTACACCTTC
>.|.|TRBV6-5|TRBJ2-5
CASSYGNQETQYF
TGTGCCAGCAGTTACGGCAACCAAGAGACCCAGTACTTC
>.|.|TRBV5-8|TRBJ1-5
CASSFRGSNQPQHF
TGTGCCAGCAGCTTTAGGGGGAGCAATCAGCCCCAGCATTTT
>.|.|TRBV10-3|TRBJ2-4
CAISESVVDIQYF
TGTGCCATCAGTGAGTCGGTAGTGGACATTCAGTACTTC
>.|.|TRBV10-3|TRBJ2-2
CAISQVVRNTGELFF
TGTGCCATCAGTCAAGTGGTTAGAAACACCGGGGAGCTGTTTTTT
>.|.|TRBV6-1|TRBJ1-3
CASSALPDSLSGNTIYF
TGTGCCAGCAGTGCACTCCCTGACAGTCTCTCTGGAAACACCATATATTTT
>.|.|TRBV5-1|TRBJ2-5
CASSRDSVQETQYF
TGCGCCAGCAGCAGGGACTCGGTCCAAGAGACCCAGTACTTC
>.|.|TRBV7-3|TRBJ1-4
CASSGGRGEKLFF
TGTGCCAGCAGCGGGGGCAGGGGTGAAAAACTGTTTTTT
>TRBD2|.|TRBV4-2|TRBJ2-1
CASSPVTSGVYNEQFF
TGTGCCAGCAGCCCCGTGACTAGCGGGGTTTACAATGAGCAGTTCTTC
>.|once|TRBV19|TRBJ2-5
CASSIGGGSETQYF
TGTGCCAGTAGTATAGGCGGGGGCTCGGAGACCCAGTACTTC
>TRBD1|.|TRBV5-4|TRBJ1-4
CASSPGQGREKLFF
TGTGCCAGCAGCCCTGGACAGGGTCGGGAAAAACTGTTTTTT
>.|.|TRBV7-2|TRBJ1-2
CASSLAGTGYGYTF
TGTGCCAGCAGCTTAGCGGGAACGGGGTATGGCTACACCTTC
>TRBD1|once|TRBV7-3|TRBJ2-3
CASSLTRDRGDTQYF
TGTGCCAGCAGCTTAACCCGGGACAGGGGTGATACGCAGTATTTT
>TRBD1|.|TRBV11-1|TRBJ1-6
CASSPRDRENSPLHF
TGTGCCAGCAGCCCACGGGACAGAGAAAATTCACCCCTCCACTTT
>.|.|TRBV21-1|TRBJ1-4
CASSLEAGSNEKLFF
TGTGCCAGCAGCCTCGAGGCAGGGTCTAATGAAAAACTGTTTTTT
>.|.|TRBV15|TRBJ1-6
CATSRDSSAGRNSPLHF
TGTGCCACCAGCAGAGATTCGTCGGCAGGTCGTAATTCACCCCTCCACTTT
>.|.|TRBV9|TRBJ2-5
CASSVAPSRETQYF
TGTGCCAGCAGCGTAGCTCCTAGTAGGGAGACCCAGTACTTC
>.|.|TRBV5-6|TRBJ2-5
CASSSHRRTQYF
TGTGCCAGCAGCTCACATCGGAGGACCCAGTACTTC
>TRBD1|.|TRBV19|TRBJ2-1
CASSPGTGKGRENEQFF
TGTGCCAGTAGTCCCGGGACAGGGAAGGGGCGAGAGAATGAGCAGTTCTTC
>TRBD2|.|TRBV9|TRBJ2-5
CASSGDFGGEETQYF
TGTGCCAGCAGCGGCGACTTCGGGGGGGAAGAGACCCAGTACTTC
>.|.|TRBV4-3|TRBJ2-5
CASSQGLEETQYF
TGCGCCAGCAGCCAAGGCCTCGAGGAGACCCAGTACTTC
>.|few|TRBV7-9|TRBJ1-2
CASSLGAMLAYGYTF
TGTGCCAGCAGCTTAGGGGCAATGCTAGCCTATGGCTACACCTTC
>.|.|TRBV7-6|TRBJ2-6
CASSRTGTSGANVLTF
TGTGCCAGCAGCAGAACCGGGACAAGTGGGGCCAACGTCCTGACTTTC
>.|once|TRBV4-2|TRBJ1-3
CASSQGPTVLSGNTIYF
TGTGCCAGCAGCCAAGGCCCTACCGTTCTCTCTGGAAACACCATATATTTT
>.|.|TRBV4-2|TRBJ1-1
CASSQEPRTEAFF
TGTGCCAGCAGCCAAGAACCCAGGACTGAAGCTTTCTTT
>.|.|TRBV6-5|TRBJ1-2
CASSFDRDYGYTF
TGTGCCAGCAGCTTCGACAGAGATTATGGCTACACCTTC
>TRBD1|.|TRBV9|TRBJ2-3
CASSATGQGVTDTQYF
TGTGCCAGCAGCGCTACGGGACAGGGGGTGACAGATACGCAGTATTTT
>.|.|TRBV5-1|TRBJ2-5
CASRWSHRQVQETQYF
TGCGCCAGCAGATGGAGCCATCGACAGGTCCAAGAGACCCAGTACTTC
>TRBD1|.|TRBV19|TRBJ1-5
CASSATGNQPQHF
TGTGCCAGTAGTGCGACAGGGAATCAGCCCCAGCATTTT
>.|.|TRBV2|TRBJ1-1
CAGGRGGGTEAFF
TGTGCCGGCGGCCGGGGTGGGGGGACTGAAGCTTTCTTT
>TRBD1|.|TRBV9|TRBJ1-2
CASSVRDSDGYTF
TGTGCCAGCAGCGTCCGGGACAGTGACGGCTACACCTTC
>TRBD2|.|TRBV25-1|TRBJ2-5
CASSEWAGEETQYF
TGTGCCAGCAGTGAATGGGCGGGAGAAGAGACCCAGTACTTC
>TRBD2|.|TRBV4-2|TRBJ2-1
CASSQLAADNEQFF
TGTGCCAGCAGCCAGCTAGCGGCTGACAATGAGCAGTTCTTC
>TRBD1|.|TRBV6-1|TRBJ1-1
CAGETGMTNTEAFF
TGTGCCGGAGAGACAGGGATGACGAACACTGAAGCTTTCTTT
>TRBD1|.|TRBV6-5|TRBJ1-2
CASSFNRGGYTF
TGTGCCAGCAGTTTTAACAGGGGTGGCTACACCTTC
>TRBD1|.|TRBV27|TRBJ1-4
CASSSNRGPNEKLFF
TGTGCCAGCAGTTCAAACAGGGGGCCTAATGAAAAACTGTTTTTT